This T cell receptor (beta chain) was recovered during a study of blood T cell repertoires in COVID-19. Study in general: PBMCs, B-cell-depleted T cells, or T cells were the source of the cDNA or gDNA that made up the material.

Each exposed participant met a COVID-19 case in the 2 weeks preceding study entry. The repertoire was sequenced with immunoSEQ multiplex PCR; TCRdb's copy has only in-frame clones and lacks some. This sample yields about 280,000 clones, of which around 80% are seen a single time; 4.5% to 6% belongs to the top ten. The specimen was PBMCs or T cells enriched from blood (not recorded which). This sequence originates from a man aged 35 to 55 who had been exposed to COVID-19.

Here the CDR3 DNA reads TGTGCCAGCAGCTTAGGCGGCGATGAGCAGTTCTTC. Translating it yields CASSLGGDEQFF. J is TRBJ2-1 and V is TRBV11-2; D is unclear. Looked up from germline, CDR1 is SGHAT and CDR2 is FQNNGV. V lost 1 base and J 8 bases, leaving 6 bases between the germline ends. The CDR3 totals 12 residues. Drawing the rest from reference TRBV11-2 and TRBJ2-1, the complete variable domain is EAGVAQSPRYKIIEKRQSVAFWCNPISGHATLYWYQQILGQGPKLLIQFQNNGVVDDSQLPKDRFSAERLKGVDSTLKIQPAKLEDSAVYLCASSLGGDEQFFGPGTRLTVL.